This entry lists 25 T cell receptor beta chains sequenced from one sample in a study of shared clonotypes between healthy human individuals. Profiling relied on immunoSEQ multiplex PCR, and the TCRdb table lists in-frame clones only, not all of them. The table shows around 1.6 million clones, with approximately 98% occurring only once. The sequenced sample was naive CD4+ T cells sorted from blood. Subset defined: CD45RA+ positively selected. These receptors were taken from a young man in good health.

This chain uses TRBV11-2 with TRBJ1-1, with D unresolved. In germline, CDR1 is SGHAT, CDR2 FQNNGV. The CDR3 has 12 amino acids. Deletions cut 3 bases from V and 8 bases from J, with 10 bases between. The CDR3 loop reads CASSFVIREAFF. The CDR3 region has the DNA TGTGCCAGCAGCTTTGTTATCAGGGAAGCTTTCTTT.

The rearrangement links TRBV5-1 to TRBJ1-2; TRBD1 matches at 11 bases. The CDR3 spans 15 residues. V shed 4 bases and J 4 bases; nucleotides not matched to a gene: 6. From germline, CDR1 is SGHRS and CDR2 YFSETQ. The CDR3 bases are TGCGCCAGCAGCGCACGGGGACAGGGGGGCTATGGCTACACCTTC. Translation: CASSARGQGGYGYTF.

V is TRBV5-4 and J is TRBJ2-5, with D possibly TRBD2 on 7 matching bases. This CDR3 region has 13 residues. Germline-derived CDR1 and CDR2 are SGHNT and YYREEE (reference sequence). V dropped 5 bases and J dropped 5 bases, with 13 bases sitting between them. CDR3 sequence (DNA): TGTGCCAGCAGGGTCGAGGGGGGGGAGACCCAGTACTTC. Amino acid sequence: CASRVEGGETQYF.

The chain combines TRBV7-2 with TRBJ2-3, with D unclear. From germline, CDR1 is SGHTA and CDR2 FQGNSA. V was shortened by 5 bases and J by 2 bases, with 17 bases between the two germline ends. The CDR3 is 16 amino acids. The CDR3 nucleotides are TGTGCCAGCAGCCCTATGGCCCCGGGCAACACAGATACGCAGTATTTT. Translation gives CASSPMAPGNTDTQYF.

The chain employs TRBV5-1 and TRBJ2-5; TRBD2 matches at 7 bases. CDR1 is SGHRS and CDR2 is YFSETQ in the germline V gene. Trimming took 5 bases from V and 3 from J; bases not matched to a gene: 10. CDR3 length: 15 residues. CDR3 loop: CASRIGAGVEETQYF. The CDR3 DNA follows: TGCGCCAGCAGGATCGGGGCGGGAGTGGAAGAGACCCAGTACTTC.

Notes on this clone: Other DNA sequences in this sample translate to the same CDR3. This chain uses TRBV5-4 with TRBJ2-1, with 7 nucleotides matching TRBD1. Unmatched junction bases numbered 4, after V lost 4 bases and J lost 0 bases. Germline V gene lookup returns CDR1 SGHNT and CDR2 YYREEE (reference sequence). This CDR3 is 15 amino acids long. The CDR3 nucleotides are TGTGCCAGCAGCGCCGACAGGGCCTCCTACAATGAGCAGTTCTTC. It yields the protein CASSADRASYNEQFF.

The chain couples TRBV18 to TRBJ1-2; 9 bases are a match to TRBD1. Trimming at V came to 4 bases and at J to 6 bases, leaving 6 bases not matched to a gene. The CDR3 loop spans 14 amino acids. Germline V gene sequence: CDR1 KGHSH, CDR2 LQKENI. The CDR3 sequence is CASSHRDRVDGYTF. CDR3 nucleotide sequence: TGTGCCAGCTCACACCGGGACAGGGTTGATGGCTACACCTTC.

This clone was detected only a few times. The rearrangement links TRBV2 to TRBJ2-2; D may be TRBD2 (6 bases). Germline V gene lookup returns CDR1 SNHLY and CDR2 FYNNEI. This CDR3 region has 14 residues. V lost 9 bases and J 4 bases, leaving 15 bases between the germline ends. The CDR3, as DNA: TGTGCCAGTATAGCGGTGCGGGGCACCGGGGAGCTGTTTTTT. The encoded protein is CASIAVRGTGELFF.

The rearrangement uses TRBV18 and TRBJ2-7; 7 bases fit TRBD2. V gave up 0 bases and J gave up 5 bases; unmatched junction bases: 7. Germline-derived CDR1 and CDR2 are KGHSH and LQKENI. There are 15 residues in the CDR3. CDR3 residues: CASSPPSGRRNEQYF. CDR3 DNA: TGTGCCAGCTCACCACCTAGCGGGCGACGAAACGAGCAGTACTTC.

The chain links TRBV7-9 to TRBJ2-2, with TRBD1 matching over 11 bases. With V trimmed by 1 base and J by 10 bases, 17 bases remained unmatched. The CDR3 consists of 19 residues. CDR1 SEHNR and CDR2 FQNEAQ come from the germline V gene (reference sequence). The CDR3 spells CASSLVKSYGTGGFSELFF. CDR3 bases: TGTGCCAGCAGCTTAGTTAAGTCCTACGGGACAGGGGGATTCTCGGAGCTGTTTTTT.

The chain is built from TRBV19 and TRBJ2-3; D not resolved. CDR3 length: 17 residues. Per germline, CDR1 LNHDA and CDR2 SQIVND (reference sequence). Trimming took off 1 base at V and 0 bases at J, with 14 bases between the two ends. Written as DNA, the CDR3 is TGTGCCAGTAGTATAGGAGTAGGCAGGCCTAGCACAGATACGCAGTATTTT. Translation: CASSIGVGRPSTDTQYF.

Notes on this clone: This sample includes further DNA sequences coding for the same CDR3. This CDR3 is CASSVGSASSYEQYF. The CDR3 DNA is TGTGCCAGCAGCGTAGGCAGCGCCAGCTCCTACGAGCAGTACTTC. The chain has TRBV9 and TRBJ2-7; D unclear. The ends were cut back, 0 bases at V and 0 bases at J, with 10 bases in the middle. The CDR3 length is 15 residues. Germline V gene lookup returns CDR1 SGDLS and CDR2 YYNGEE.

V gene TRBV6-6 combines with J gene TRBJ2-5; 9 bases are shared with TRBD1. The V gene's germline CDR1 is MNHNY and CDR2 SVGAGI (reference sequence). The J segment lost 4 bases and the V segment lost 5 bases, leaving 5 bases of the junction unmatched. The CDR3 runs 14 residues. The CDR3 loop reads CASSRGTGLETQYF. The DNA of the CDR3 is TGTGCCAGCAGTCGAGGGACAGGGTTAGAGACCCAGTACTTC.

The chain links TRBV29-1 to TRBJ2-1; TRBD2 matches at 7 bases. V gave up 3 bases and J gave up 6 bases; unmatched junction bases: 8. This CDR3 region has 14 residues. Germline loops: CDR1 SQVTM, CDR2 ANQGSEA. For the CDR3, the DNA is TGCAGCGTTGATGCTGCGGGAGTGGGCAATGAGCAGTTCTTC. Translating it yields CSVDAAGVGNEQFF.

CDR3 amino acids: CASSQVAYYGTQYF. CDR3 DNA sequence: TGTGCCAGCAGCCAAGTAGCGTACTATGGGACCCAGTACTTC. The chain couples TRBV14 to TRBJ2-5, with a tentative D call TRBD2 (5 bases). The CDR3 loop spans 14 amino acids. Trimming removed 1 base from V and 7 bases from J, with 13 bases in between. Germline values: CDR1 SGHDN, CDR2 FVKESK.

This rearrangement joins TRBV28 to TRBJ2-3, with 8 nucleotides matching TRBD2. V lost 7 bases, J lost 2 bases, and 14 bases stayed unmatched. Germline V gene sequence: CDR1 MDHEN, CDR2 SYDVKM. This CDR3 is 17 amino acids long. CDR3 in amino acids: CASIPPGASGYTDTQYF. The CDR3 bases are TGTGCCAGCATCCCCCCCGGGGCTAGCGGGTACACAGATACGCAGTATTTT.

This clone appeared a single time. The J gene is TRBJ2-3, the V gene TRBV9; D gene uncertain. CDR3 length: 14 amino acids. The germline V and J ends were trimmed by 0 bases and 3 bases, with 8 bases remaining between them. Germline V gene data show CDR1 as SGDLS and CDR2 as YYNGEE. CDR3 in DNA: TGTGCCAGCAGCGTAGGACCCAGGACAGATACGCAGTATTTT. The encoded protein is CASSVGPRTDTQYF.

The chain links TRBV5-1 to TRBJ2-7; D is unresolved. Germline V gives CDR1 SGHRS, CDR2 YFSETQ. V gave up 4 bases and J gave up 7 bases, with 12 bases separating them. This CDR3 has 12 amino acids. This CDR3 reads CASSLDFWEQYF. The CDR3, as DNA: TGCGCCAGCAGCCTAGACTTTTGGGAGCAGTACTTC.

The gene calls are TRBV28 and TRBJ1-2; possible D gene TRBD1, 5 bases. Germline V gene lookup returns CDR1 MDHEN and CDR2 SYDVKM. Trimming removed 8 bases at V and 1 base at J, with 11 bases between. The length of the CDR3 is 13 residues. The CDR3 DNA reads as TGTGCCAGCGGGACTTTAAGTAACTATGGCTACACCTTC. It translates to CASGTLSNYGYTF.

This clone occurred once. The chain links TRBV5-1 to TRBJ2-6; tentatively, D is TRBD1 or TRBD2 (5 bases each). The CDR3 contains 19 residues. Germline CDR1 and CDR2: SGHRS and YFSETQ. V was cut by 4 bases and J by 2 bases, with 22 bases left in between. In nucleotides, the CDR3 is TGCGCCAGCAGCGAAGGGACGAACCCAAGAGGCCCTGGGGCCAACGTCCTGACTTTC. Translated: CASSEGTNPRGPGANVLTF. Looking up the rest from reference TRBV5-1 and TRBJ2-6 gives the full variable domain: KAGVTQTPRYLIKTRGQQVTLSCSPISGHRSVSWYQQTPGQGLQFLFEYFSETQRNKGNFPGRFSGRQFSNSRSEMNVSTLELGDSALYLCASSEGTNPRGPGANVLTFGAGSRLTVL.

Only one count was recorded for this clone. V and J are TRBV6-6 and TRBJ1-1, with D hard to call. The germline CDR1 and CDR2 sequences are MNHNY and SVGAGI (reference sequence). V was clipped by 8 bases and J by 4 bases, with 11 bases between them. The CDR3 spans 12 residues. CDR3 DNA sequence: TGTGCCAGCCGTTGGGTGGGCACTGAAGCTTTCTTT. Amino acid sequence: CASRWVGTEAFF.

The chain carries TRBV11-2 and TRBJ2-2, with a tentative D call TRBD1 (6 bases). The V and J ends lost 4 bases and 9 bases respectively, with 18 bases between them. The CDR3 spans 15 residues. Germline CDR1 SGHAT, CDR2 FQNNGV. The CDR3 nucleotides are TGTGCCAGCAGCTCCCGAGATAACAGGGCCAGGGAGCTGTTTTTT. Translated, it gives CASSSRDNRARELFF. Based on the CDR3 plus reference TRBV11-2 and TRBJ2-2, the full variable domain is EAGVAQSPRYKIIEKRQSVAFWCNPISGHATLYWYQQILGQGPKLLIQFQNNGVVDDSQLPKDRFSAERLKGVDSTLKIQPAKLEDSAVYLCASSSRDNRARELFFGEGSRLTVL.

The genes are TRBV28 and TRBJ1-3; the D is unclear. There are 14 residues in the CDR3. The germline CDR1 and CDR2 sequences are MDHEN and SYDVKM. V was trimmed by 3 bases and J by 2 bases, leaving 8 bases between them. The CDR3 here is CASSLSGAGNTIYF. The CDR3 region has the DNA TGTGCCAGCAGTTTGTCCGGCGCTGGAAACACCATATATTTT.

The chain joins TRBV5-1 to TRBJ2-1; TRBD2 matches at 10 bases. The CDR3 has 16 amino acids. With 1 base clipped from V and 6 bases from J, the junction kept 7 bases outside the gene matches. Per the germline V gene, CDR1 is SGHRS and CDR2 is YFSETQ. CDR3: CASSLLGAGGSNEQFF. In DNA form, the CDR3 reads TGCGCCAGCAGCTTGCTTGGAGCGGGAGGGAGCAATGAGCAGTTCTTC.

The chain recombines TRBV5-1 with TRBJ2-1, with 9 bases lining up with TRBD2. The J segment lost 6 bases and the V segment lost 1 base, leaving 8 bases of the junction unmatched. This CDR3 region has 16 residues. CDR1 is SGHRS, CDR2 YFSETQ, per germline. The CDR3 DNA reads TGCGCCAGCAGCTTGCTTAGCGGGAGCTTAGGCAATGAGCAGTTCTTC. This translates into CASSLLSGSLGNEQFF. The full variable domain, completed using reference TRBV5-1 and TRBJ2-1, is KAGVTQTPRYLIKTRGQQVTLSCSPISGHRSVSWYQQTPGQGLQFLFEYFSETQRNKGNFPGRFSGRQFSNSRSEMNVSTLELGDSALYLCASSLLSGSLGNEQFFGPGTRLTVL.